The 4 T cell receptor beta chains reported below all come from one sample, sequenced in a study of CXCR3-negative and CXCR3-positive naive CD8 T cells. 5' RACE that incorporated UMI labels was used to prepare the TRB cDNA libraries. TCRdb reprocessed the 5' RACE reads, keeping one entry per CDR3 protein, no DNA. The sample is made up of 55,000 to 70,000 distinct CDR3 sequences, and the top ten hold 23% of it. The sequencing sample was made of memory CD8+ T cells from blood. These receptors were taken from a human donor in good health. Some clones in this sample may be carry-over from other donors' samples.

The V gene is TRBV4-1, the J gene TRBJ2-7. The CDR3 is made up of 16 amino acids. CDR1 MGHRA and CDR2 YSYEKL come from the germline V gene. The CDR3 reads CASSQVFADSSYEQYF.

The rearrangement links TRBV20-1 to TRBJ2-2; TCRdb returns TRBD2, unconfirmable since there is no DNA. Germline-derived CDR1 and CDR2 are DFQATT and SNEGSKA (reference sequence). The CDR3 consists of 16 residues. The CDR3 spells CSARDPTSGDTGELFF.

The chain has TRBV7-9 and TRBJ2-1. This CDR3 is built from 11 residues. The germline V gene has CDR1 SEHNR and CDR2 FQNEAQ (reference sequence). CDR3 in amino acids: CASSFQNEQFF.

V is TRBV6-6 and J is TRBJ1-1. Germline CDR1 reads MNHNY; CDR2 reads SVGAGI (reference sequence). The CDR3 length is 13 residues. CDR3 residues: CATLEGPATEAFF.